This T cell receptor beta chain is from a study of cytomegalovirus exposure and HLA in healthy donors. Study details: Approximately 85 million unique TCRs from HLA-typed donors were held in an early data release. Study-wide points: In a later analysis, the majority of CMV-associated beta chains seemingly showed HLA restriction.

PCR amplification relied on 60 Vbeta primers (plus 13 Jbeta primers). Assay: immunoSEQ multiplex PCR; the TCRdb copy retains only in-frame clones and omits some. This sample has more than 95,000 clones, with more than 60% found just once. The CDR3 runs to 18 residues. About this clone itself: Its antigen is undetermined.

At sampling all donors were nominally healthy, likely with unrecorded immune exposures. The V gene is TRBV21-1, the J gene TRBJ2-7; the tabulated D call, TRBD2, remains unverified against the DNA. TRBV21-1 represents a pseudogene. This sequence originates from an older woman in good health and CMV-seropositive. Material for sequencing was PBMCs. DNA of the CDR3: TGTGCCAGCAGCAGGGATTTTATTGGACTCCCGACCCCCTACGAGCAGTACTTC. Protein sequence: CASSRDFIGLPTPYEQYF.